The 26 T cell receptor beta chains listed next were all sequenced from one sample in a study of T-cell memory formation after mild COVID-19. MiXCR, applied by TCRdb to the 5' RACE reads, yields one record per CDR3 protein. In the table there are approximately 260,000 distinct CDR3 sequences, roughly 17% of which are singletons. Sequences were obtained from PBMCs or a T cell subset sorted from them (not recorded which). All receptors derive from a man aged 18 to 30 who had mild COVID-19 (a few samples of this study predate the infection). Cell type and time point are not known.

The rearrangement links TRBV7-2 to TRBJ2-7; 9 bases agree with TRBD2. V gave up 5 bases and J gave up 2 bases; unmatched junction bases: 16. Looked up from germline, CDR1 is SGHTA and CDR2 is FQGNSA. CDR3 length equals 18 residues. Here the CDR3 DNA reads TGTGCCAGCAGCCCCACCGGGACTAGCCCCTATGCTGCCTACGAGCAGTACGTC. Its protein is CASSPTGTSPYAAYEQYV.

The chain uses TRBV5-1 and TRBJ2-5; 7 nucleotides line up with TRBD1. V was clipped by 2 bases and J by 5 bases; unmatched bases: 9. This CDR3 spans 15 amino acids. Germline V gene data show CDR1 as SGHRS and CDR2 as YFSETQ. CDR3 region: CASSLMERGLETQYF. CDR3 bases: TGCGCCAGCAGCTTAATGGAAAGGGGGCTGGAGACCCAGTACTTC.

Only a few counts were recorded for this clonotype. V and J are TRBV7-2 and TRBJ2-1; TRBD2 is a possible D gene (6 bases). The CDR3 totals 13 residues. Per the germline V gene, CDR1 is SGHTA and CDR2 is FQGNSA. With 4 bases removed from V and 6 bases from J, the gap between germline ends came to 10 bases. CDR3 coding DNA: TGTGCCAGCAGCTCCAGGAGGGGCAATGAGCAGTTCTTC. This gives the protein CASSSRRGNEQFF.

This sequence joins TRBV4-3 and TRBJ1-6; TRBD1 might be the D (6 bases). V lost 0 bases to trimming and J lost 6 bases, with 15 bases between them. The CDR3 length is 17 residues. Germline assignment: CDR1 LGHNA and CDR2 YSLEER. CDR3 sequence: CASSQDRGRICNSPLHF. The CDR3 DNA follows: TGCGCCAGCAGCCAAGACAGGGGTCGAATCTGTAATTCACCCCTCCACTTT.

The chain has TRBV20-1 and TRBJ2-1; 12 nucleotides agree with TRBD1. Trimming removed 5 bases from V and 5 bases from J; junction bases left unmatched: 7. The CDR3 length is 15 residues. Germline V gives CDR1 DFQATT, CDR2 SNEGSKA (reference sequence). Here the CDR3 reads CSARRDRGPDNEQFF. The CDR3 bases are TGCAGTGCTCGGAGGGACAGGGGGCCGGACAATGAGCAGTTCTTC.

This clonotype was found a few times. This chain's CDR3 is CASSYGQGNTGELFF. The DNA for the CDR3 is TGCGCCAGCAGCTACGGACAGGGAAACACCGGGGAGCTGTTTTTT. This rearrangement joins TRBV5-1 to TRBJ2-2, with TRBD1 matching 8 bases. J lost 2 bases, V lost 3 bases, and 3 bases had no gene match. Germline CDR1 SGHRS, CDR2 YFSETQ. The CDR3 totals 15 residues.

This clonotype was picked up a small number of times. CDR3 region: CASSPNGGGTEAFF. Written as DNA, the CDR3 is TGTGCCAGCAGCCCGAACGGGGGAGGGACTGAAGCTTTCTTT. The V call is TRBV11-2, the J call TRBJ1-1; TRBD1 is a possible D gene (5 bases). The germline CDR1 and CDR2 sequences are SGHAT and FQNNGV. This CDR3 comprises 14 residues. V was cut by 5 bases and J by 5 bases, with 15 bases left in between.

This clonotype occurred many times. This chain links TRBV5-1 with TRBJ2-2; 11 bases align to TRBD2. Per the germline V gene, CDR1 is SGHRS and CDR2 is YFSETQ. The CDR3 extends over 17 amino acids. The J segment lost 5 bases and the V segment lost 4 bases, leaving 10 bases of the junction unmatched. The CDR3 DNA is TGCGCCAGCAGCCCCAGTAGCGGGGGGGCCGGAACCGGGGAGCTGTTTTTT. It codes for CASSPSSGGAGTGELFF.

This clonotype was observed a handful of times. CDR3 nucleotides: TGTGCCAGCAGCGCCAGGGACGGCTACGAGCAGTACTTC. Encoded protein: CASSARDGYEQYF. V usage is TRBV11-2 and J usage is TRBJ2-7; the D call may be TRBD1 or TRBD2 (5 bases each). Trimming shortened V by 5 bases and J by 3 bases, and 11 bases separated the two germline ends. The CDR3 extends over 13 amino acids. Germline loops: CDR1 SGHAT, CDR2 FQNNGV.

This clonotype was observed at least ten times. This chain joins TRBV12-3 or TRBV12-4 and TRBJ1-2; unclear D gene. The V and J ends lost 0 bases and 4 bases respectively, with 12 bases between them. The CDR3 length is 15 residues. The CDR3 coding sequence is TGTGCCAGCAGTTTAGCGCTAGGCAGGAGCTATGGCTACACCTTC. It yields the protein CASSLALGRSYGYTF.

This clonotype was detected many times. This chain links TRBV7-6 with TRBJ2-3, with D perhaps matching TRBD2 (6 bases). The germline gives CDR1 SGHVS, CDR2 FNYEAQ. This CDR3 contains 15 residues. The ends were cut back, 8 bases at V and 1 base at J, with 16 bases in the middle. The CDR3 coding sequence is TGTGCCAGCGGAGCCGGGGCTAGCGGCACAGATACGCAGTATTTT. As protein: CASGAGASGTDTQYF.

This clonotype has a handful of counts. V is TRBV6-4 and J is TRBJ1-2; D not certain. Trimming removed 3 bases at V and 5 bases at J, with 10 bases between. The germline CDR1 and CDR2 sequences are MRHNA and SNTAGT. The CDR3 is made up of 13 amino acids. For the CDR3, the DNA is TGTGCCAGCAGTGAGAGACCAAGATATGGCTACACCTTC. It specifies CASSERPRYGYTF.

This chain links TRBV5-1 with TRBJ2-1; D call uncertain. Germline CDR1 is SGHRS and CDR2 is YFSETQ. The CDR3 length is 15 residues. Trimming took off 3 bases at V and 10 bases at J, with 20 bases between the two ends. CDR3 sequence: CASSSDGSSRLEQFF. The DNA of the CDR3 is TGCGCCAGCAGCTCAGACGGGTCCTCGCGGCTGGAGCAGTTCTTC.

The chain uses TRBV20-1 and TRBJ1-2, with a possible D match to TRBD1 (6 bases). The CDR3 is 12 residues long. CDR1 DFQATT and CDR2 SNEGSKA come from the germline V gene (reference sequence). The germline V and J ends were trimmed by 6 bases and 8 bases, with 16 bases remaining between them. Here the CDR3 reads CSATMGQRGYTF. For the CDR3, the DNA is TGCAGTGCCACTATGGGACAACGCGGCTACACCTTC.

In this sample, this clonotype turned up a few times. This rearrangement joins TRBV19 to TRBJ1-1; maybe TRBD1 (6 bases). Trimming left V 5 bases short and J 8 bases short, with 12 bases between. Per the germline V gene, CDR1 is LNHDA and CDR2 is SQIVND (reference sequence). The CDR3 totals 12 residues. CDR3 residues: CASSWTGTEAFF. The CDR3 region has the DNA TGTGCCAGTAGTTGGACCGGGACAGAAGCTTTCTTT.

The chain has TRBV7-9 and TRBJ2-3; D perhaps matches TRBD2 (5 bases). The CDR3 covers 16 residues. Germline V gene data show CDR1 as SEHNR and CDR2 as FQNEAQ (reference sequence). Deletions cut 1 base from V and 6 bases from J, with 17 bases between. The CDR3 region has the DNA TGTGCCAGCAGCTTAGGGGCCCTGTATAGAGGGGATACGCAGTATTTT. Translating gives CASSLGALYRGDTQYF.

CDR3 in DNA: TGTGCCAGCAGCCAGCTTACTTCGGGGGAGGTCAATAATGAGCAGTTCTTC. Translating it yields CASSQLTSGEVNNEQFF. The genes are TRBV4-2 and TRBJ2-1; tentative D call: TRBD2 (6 bases). V dropped 3 bases and J dropped 7 bases, with 22 bases sitting between them. CDR3 length: 17 residues. CDR1 and CDR2 from the germline V gene are LGHNA and YNFKEQ.

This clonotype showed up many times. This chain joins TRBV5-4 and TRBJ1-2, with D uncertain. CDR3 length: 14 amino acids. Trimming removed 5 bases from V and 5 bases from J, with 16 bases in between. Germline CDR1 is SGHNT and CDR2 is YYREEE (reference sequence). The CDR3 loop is CASRPPASVYGYTF. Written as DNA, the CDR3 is TGTGCCAGCAGACCCCCGGCCTCGGTATATGGCTACACCTTC.

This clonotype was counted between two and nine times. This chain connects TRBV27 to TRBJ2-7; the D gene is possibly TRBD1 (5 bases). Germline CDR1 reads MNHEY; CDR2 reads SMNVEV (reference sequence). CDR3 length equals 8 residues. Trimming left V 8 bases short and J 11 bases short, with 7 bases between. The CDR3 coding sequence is TGTGCCAGCGCAGGGAAGTACTTC. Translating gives CASAGKYF.

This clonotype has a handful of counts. The CDR3 is CASSLRDSGANVLTF. In DNA form, the CDR3 reads TGTGCCAGCAGTCTGAGGGACTCTGGGGCCAACGTCCTGACTTTC. The chain employs TRBV2 and TRBJ2-6; D might be TRBD2 (5 bases). V was clipped by 5 bases and J by 0 bases, with 8 bases between them. The CDR3 is 15 residues long. Germline V lookup: CDR1 SNHLY, CDR2 FYNNEI.

In DNA form, the CDR3 reads TGTGCCACCCGGACAGGGTACAATGAGCAGTTCTTC. It is translated as CATRTGYNEQFF. The rearrangement uses TRBV12-3 or TRBV12-4 and TRBJ2-1; 8 bases map to TRBD1. Losses at the gene ends were 10 bases for V and 4 bases for J; bases not matched to a gene: 3. The CDR3 covers 12 residues.

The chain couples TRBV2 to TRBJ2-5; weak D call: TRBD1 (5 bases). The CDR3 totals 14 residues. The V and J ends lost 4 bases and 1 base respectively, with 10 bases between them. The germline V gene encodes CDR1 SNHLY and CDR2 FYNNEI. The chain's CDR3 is CASSATETQETQYF. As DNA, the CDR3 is TGTGCCAGCAGTGCGACAGAGACCCAAGAGACCCAGTACTTC.

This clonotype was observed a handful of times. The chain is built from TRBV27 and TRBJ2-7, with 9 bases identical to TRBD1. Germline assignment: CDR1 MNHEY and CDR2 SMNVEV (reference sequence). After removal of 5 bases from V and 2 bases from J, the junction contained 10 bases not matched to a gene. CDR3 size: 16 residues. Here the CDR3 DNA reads TGTGCCAGCAGTCGCGAGGGACAGGGCGTCCCCTACGAGCAGTACTTC. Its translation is CASSREGQGVPYEQYF.

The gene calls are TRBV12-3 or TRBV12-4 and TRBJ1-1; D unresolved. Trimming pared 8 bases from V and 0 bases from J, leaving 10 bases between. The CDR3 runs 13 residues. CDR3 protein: CASGPTVNTEAFF. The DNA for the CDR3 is TGTGCCAGCGGCCCTACAGTGAACACTGAAGCTTTCTTT.

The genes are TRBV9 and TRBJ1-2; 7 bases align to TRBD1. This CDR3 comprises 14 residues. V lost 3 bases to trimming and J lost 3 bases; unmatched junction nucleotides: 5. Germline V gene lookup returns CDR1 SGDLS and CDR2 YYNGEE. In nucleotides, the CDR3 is TGTGCCAGCAGCGCACTGCAGGGGGACTATGGCTACACCTTC. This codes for CASSALQGDYGYTF.

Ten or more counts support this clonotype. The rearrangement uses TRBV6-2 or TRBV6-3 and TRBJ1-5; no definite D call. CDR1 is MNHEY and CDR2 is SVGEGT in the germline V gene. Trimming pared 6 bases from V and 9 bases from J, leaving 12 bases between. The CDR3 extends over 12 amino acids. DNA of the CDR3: TGTGCCAGCAGCCTCTTCGGTCGGCCCCAGCATTTT. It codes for CASSLFGRPQHF.